This TCR beta chain was sequenced in a study of Graves' ophthalmopathy and Graves' hyperthyroidism. General study findings and limits: The model achieved roughly 66% sensitivity and 72% to 75% specificity for ophthalmopathy progression. Most thyroid clonotypes with frequency above 0.001 were detected in blood too.

On this clonotype itself: Antigen unknown.

The length of the CDR3 is 15 residues. The V gene's germline CDR1 is DFQATT and CDR2 SNEGSKA (reference sequence). V shed 6 bases and J shed 7 bases, with 19 bases lying between them. From RNA, the CDR3 regions of TCR beta chains were amplified and sequenced. First-round RT-PCR used HTBI primers; second-round multiplex PCR followed. TCRdb called the multiplex PCR reads again in MiXCR, with one record for every CDR3 protein. The data contain about 1.1 million distinct CDR3 sequences, about 38% of them singletons. Serum thyroxine and TRAb, along with clinical symptoms, thyroid ultrasound and orbital computed tomography, were what diagnosis relied on.

Sequencing used peripheral blood or thyroid tissue (not recorded which). The clonotype originates from an adult man with Graves' hyperthyroidism. This rearrangement joins TRBV20-1 to TRBJ1-6, with D perhaps TRBD1 (6 bases). The CDR3 sequence: CSASSPGAVNSPLHF. The CDR3 region has the DNA TGCAGTGCCTCCTCGCCGGGGGCCGTGAATTCACCCCTCCACTTT.